The 13 T cell receptor beta chains below come from one sample, sequenced in a study of T cell changes during pregnancy in multiple sclerosis. Clones were sequenced by immunoSEQ multiplex PCR, and TCRdb holds only the in-frame ones, with some missing. The sample consists of some 17,000 clones, nearly 96% of them appearing once. The sequencing used peripheral blood, collected in the third trimester of pregnancy. The receptors stem from a female donor with multiple sclerosis, enrolled in a pregnancy study.

The rearrangement links TRBV18 to TRBJ2-5; TRBD1 matches 7 bases. The CDR3 has 15 amino acids. With 3 bases clipped from V and 1 base from J, the junction kept 5 bases outside the gene matches. Germline loops: CDR1 KGHSH, CDR2 LQKENI. The CDR3: CASSPYRGRQETQYF. In DNA form, the CDR3 reads TGTGCCAGCTCACCGTACAGGGGACGCCAAGAGACCCAGTACTTC. Filled out from reference TRBV18 and TRBJ2-5, the complete variable domain reads NAGVMQNPRHLVRRRGQEARLRCSPMKGHSHVYWYRQLPEEGLKFMVYLQKENIIDESGMPKERFSAEFPKEGPSILRIQQVVRGDSAAYFCASSPYRGRQETQYFGPGTRLLVL.

The V and J genes are TRBV28 and TRBJ1-3, with D unresolved. V was cut by 5 bases and J by 2 bases, with 7 bases left in between. The CDR3 is 13 residues long. Germline V gene data show CDR1 as MDHEN and CDR2 as SYDVKM. CDR3 in amino acids: CASSPVTGNTIYF. For the CDR3, the DNA is TGTGCCAGCAGTCCTGTAACTGGAAACACCATATATTTT.

The CDR3 reads CATGGSSYNEQFF. CDR3 bases: TGTGCCACCGGAGGGAGCTCCTACAATGAGCAGTTCTTC. This sequence joins TRBV7-7 and TRBJ2-1; a possible D gene is TRBD2 (6 bases). Looked up from germline, CDR1 is SSHAT and CDR2 is FNYEAQ (reference sequence). V was cut by 10 bases and J by 0 bases, with 10 bases left in between. This CDR3 has 13 amino acids.

The chain recombines TRBV7-2 with TRBJ2-7; 8 bases fit TRBD2. The length of the CDR3 is 17 residues. Germline V gene lookup returns CDR1 SGHTA and CDR2 FQGNSA. Trimming at V came to 5 bases and at J to 5 bases, leaving 17 bases not matched to a gene. The CDR3 loop reads CASSREAGGGSGNEQYF. For the CDR3, the DNA is TGTGCCAGCAGCCGGGAGGCGGGGGGCGGGAGTGGGAACGAGCAGTACTTC.

The CDR3: CSVEDGEAQHF. In DNA, the CDR3 is TGCAGCGTTGAAGATGGGGAGGCCCAGCATTTT. This chain uses TRBV29-1 with TRBJ1-5; D is ambiguous. Germline V gene lookup returns CDR1 SQVTM and CDR2 ANQGSEA. This CDR3 is built from 11 residues. V shed 0 bases and J shed 11 bases, with 8 bases lying between them. Full variable domain (missing parts from reference TRBV29-1 and TRBJ1-5): SAVISQKPSRDICQRGTSLTIQCQVDSQVTMMFWYRQQPGQSLTLIATANQGSEATYESGFVIDKFPISRPNLTFSTLTVSNMSPEDSSIYLCSVEDGEAQHFGDGTRLSIL.

The V and J genes are TRBV27 and TRBJ1-1; the D is unclear. This CDR3 contains 14 residues. Per germline, CDR1 MNHEY and CDR2 SMNVEV (reference sequence). Between the trimmed V and J ends, which lost 5 bases and 5 bases, there was a span of 15 bases. The CDR3 protein is CASSPTLSGTEAFF. The CDR3 DNA follows: TGTGCCAGCAGTCCAACCCTTTCGGGGACTGAAGCTTTCTTT.

CDR3 sequence: CASSSPGSCLSYEQYF. The CDR3 DNA is TGTGCCAGCAGTTCCCCGGGGTCCTGTCTCTCCTACGAGCAGTACTTC. The rearrangement uses TRBV6-7 and TRBJ2-7, with TRBD2 as a possible D gene (5 bases). Being an ORF, TRBV6-7 has a function that is uncertain. V was trimmed by 4 bases and J by 0 bases, leaving 16 bases between them. The CDR3 contains 16 residues.

This clone has a single count. This chain uses TRBV7-2 with TRBJ2-7; the match to TRBD1 covers 9 bases. The J segment lost 7 bases and the V segment lost 0 bases, leaving 7 bases of the junction unmatched. The CDR3 sequence is 15 residues long. From germline, CDR1 is SGHTA and CDR2 FQGNSA. The CDR3, as DNA: TGTGCCAGCAGCTTAGCGCAGGGACAGGGCGGTGAGCAGTACTTC. Amino acids: CASSLAQGQGGEQYF.

The chain joins TRBV28 to TRBJ2-7, with TRBD1 as a possible D gene (8 bases). The CDR3 runs 21 residues. Per germline, CDR1 MDHEN and CDR2 SYDVKM. Trimming took 2 bases from V and 4 from J, leaving 33 bases between them. CDR3 DNA: TGTGCCAGCAGTTTAATAGAGGGGGGGACAGGTAGATTCCCAAGGGTATACGAGCAGTACTTC. This encodes CASSLIEGGTGRFPRVYEQYF.

The chain links TRBV11-2 to TRBJ2-1, with D hard to call. Trimming removed 7 bases from V and 4 bases from J, with 11 bases in between. This CDR3 is built from 13 residues. From germline, CDR1 is SGHAT and CDR2 FQNNGV. In nucleotides, the CDR3 is TGTGCCAGCACCCAGGCCATGTACAATGAGCAGTTCTTC. Protein sequence: CASTQAMYNEQFF.

This chain uses TRBV5-6 with TRBJ2-1, with 7 positions matching TRBD2. With 1 base clipped from V and 3 bases from J, the junction kept 7 bases outside the gene matches. The CDR3 length is 16 residues. The V gene's germline CDR1 is SGHDT and CDR2 YYEEEE. The CDR3: CASSLFAGEVYNEQFF. The CDR3 DNA follows: TGTGCCAGCAGCTTGTTTGCGGGAGAGGTCTACAATGAGCAGTTCTTC.

V gene TRBV28 combines with J gene TRBJ1-2; weak D call: TRBD1 (6 bases). The CDR3 covers 19 residues. V gave up 5 bases and J gave up 3 bases, with 28 bases separating them. CDR1 is MDHEN, CDR2 SYDVKM, per germline. The DNA of the CDR3 is TGTGCCAGCAGTCCCAGATTTTTTAGTGGGACAAGCATCGACTATGGCTACACCTTC. Encoded protein: CASSPRFFSGTSIDYGYTF.

The V call is TRBV6-1, the J call TRBJ2-2; 7 bases line up with TRBD1. Looked up from germline, CDR1 is MNHNS and CDR2 is SASEGT. V gave up 7 bases and J gave up 5 bases; unmatched junction bases: 10. The CDR3 is 15 amino acids. CDR3 sequence (DNA): TGTGCCAGCACCATCGACAGGGTAGGAACCGGGGAGCTGTTTTTT. Translating gives CASTIDRVGTGELFF.